Following are 5 T cell receptor beta chains from one sample sequenced in a study of cytomegalovirus exposure and HLA in healthy donors. PCR amplification relied on 60 Vbeta primers (plus 13 Jbeta primers). Clones were sequenced by immunoSEQ multiplex PCR, and TCRdb holds only the in-frame ones, with some missing. The sample consists of under 110,000 clones, around 80% of them appearing once. Material: PBMCs. These receptors originate from a man aged 55-75 years in good health and CMV-seronegative.

V gene TRBV19 combines with J gene TRBJ2-1, with a possible D match to TRBD1 (5 bases). V was clipped by 5 bases and J by 8 bases, with 16 bases between them. This CDR3 spans 14 amino acids. Germline lookup yields CDR1 LNHDA and CDR2 SQIVND (reference sequence). This CDR3 is CASSPTMTAYEQFF. CDR3 DNA: TGTGCCAGTAGTCCAACCATGACAGCTTATGAGCAGTTCTTC.

The genes are TRBV14 and TRBJ2-6, with 8 bases identical to TRBD1. V lost 4 bases, J lost 2 bases, and 7 bases stayed unmatched. Germline V gene data show CDR1 as SGHDN and CDR2 as FVKESK. CDR3 size: 17 residues. The CDR3 sequence: CASSPDRDNAGANVLTF. CDR3 nucleotide sequence: TGTGCCAGCAGCCCGGACAGGGACAATGCTGGGGCCAACGTCCTGACTTTC.

This chain joins TRBV7-2 and TRBJ1-2; D may be TRBD1 (5 bases). Germline-derived CDR1 and CDR2 are SGHTA and FQGNSA. V was pared by 4 bases and J by 4 bases, with 7 bases between. There are 12 residues in the CDR3. CDR3 DNA: TGTGCCAGCAGCTCCGACAGCTATGGCTACACCTTC. Translating gives CASSSDSYGYTF.

This clone appeared a few times. This sequence joins TRBV6-6 and TRBJ1-2; D remains ambiguous. Germline loops: CDR1 MNHNY, CDR2 SVGAGI (reference sequence). The V end was cut by 8 bases, the J end by 3 bases, with 10 bases between. The CDR3 is made up of 12 amino acids. Written as DNA, the CDR3 is TGTGCCAGCGCGGAAAACGACTATGGCTACACCTTC. This translates into CASAENDYGYTF.

This clone occurred a few times. The chain joins TRBV19 to TRBJ1-3, with a possible D match to TRBD1 (6 bases). The ends were cut back, 7 bases at V and 4 bases at J, with 26 bases in the middle. The germline V gene encodes CDR1 LNHDA and CDR2 SQIVND (reference sequence). The CDR3 loop spans 18 amino acids. DNA for the CDR3: TGTGCCAGTAACAGGCTTGGGGTCGGAACAGGGCACGGAAACACCATATATTTT. As protein: CASNRLGVGTGHGNTIYF. Supplemented by reference TRBV19 and TRBJ1-3, the full variable domain reads DGGITQSPKYLFRKEGQNVTLSCEQNLNHDAMYWYRQDPGQGLRLIYYSQIVNDFQKGDIAEGYSVSREKKESFPLTVTSAQKNPTAFYLCASNRLGVGTGHGNTIYFGEGSWLTVV.